The clone carrying this T cell receptor (beta chain) appeared a few times. Its antigen remains unknown. MiXCR was run by TCRdb on the RT-PCR reads, yielding one entry per CDR3 protein. The sample has about 520,000 distinct CDR3 sequences, roughly 25% seen once. These data originate in a study of response to subunit inactivated influenza vaccine. Regarding the study as a whole: There was a suggestion from the authors that each seasonal influenza vaccination recruits few new T cells.

Sequenced material: CD4+ T cells sorted from PBMCs, taken 5 to 6 days after vaccination. The clonotype originates from a man aged 45-65 years who received an inactivated influenza vaccine.

The CDR3 nucleotides are TGTGCCATCAGTGCTGACAGGGATGGGCGCAGTGGCAATCAGCCCCAGCATTTT. Encoded protein: CAISADRDGRSGNQPQHF. The chain couples TRBV10-3 to TRBJ1-5; TRBD1 aligns across 7 bases. The V segment lost 4 bases and the J segment 2 bases; nucleotides outside the gene matches: 14. Germline V lookup: CDR1 ENHRY, CDR2 SYGVKD. This CDR3 spans 18 amino acids.